The T cell receptor (beta chain) under discussion was sequenced for a study of T cell clonotyping in hematopoietic cell transplantation. Study-wide points: After transplant, recipient diversity fell while pathologically expanded clonotypes grew through day 180.

The CDR3 runs to 12 residues. The V and J ends lost 4 bases and 6 bases respectively, with 10 bases between them. Germline V CDR1 and CDR2: SGHDN, FVKESK. With respect to this clone: What it binds is unknown.

Profiling relied on immunoSEQ multiplex PCR, and the TCRdb table lists in-frame clones only, not all of them. The table includes roughly 42,000 clones, around 94% detected once. Specimen: peripheral blood mononuclear cells. This chain connects TRBV14 to TRBJ2-7; no firm D call. The receptor's source is a woman aged 45-60 years in good health. Some clones in this sample may be carry-over from other donors' samples. CDR3 bases: TGTGCCAGCAGCCGGTCAGGAAGCGAGCAGTACTTC. It translates to CASSRSGSEQYF. Variable domain in full (rest from reference TRBV14 and TRBJ2-7): EAGVTQFPSHSVIEKGQTVTLRCDPISGHDNLYWYRRVMGKEIKFLLHFVKESKQDESGMPNNRFLAERTGGTYSTLKVQPAELEDSGVYFCASSRSGSEQYFGPGTRLTVT.